What follows describes a single T cell receptor beta chain. Germline values: CDR1 MGHRA, CDR2 YSYEKL. Between the trimmed V and J ends, which lost 4 bases and 5 bases, there was a span of 18 bases. The CDR3 has 16 amino acids. This entry is derived from a study of shared clonotypes between healthy human individuals. Assay: immunoSEQ multiplex PCR; the TCRdb copy retains only in-frame clones and omits some. The sample has millions of clones; around 90% are singletons. The receptor was derived from a man aged 18 to 35 in good health. The sample was naive CD4+ T cells sorted from blood. Sample subset: CD45RA+ positively selected. The rearrangement uses TRBV4-1 and TRBJ2-1, with D perhaps matching TRBD1 or TRBD2 (5 bases each). CDR3 sequence (DNA): TGCGCCAGCAGCCGGGGGATCCCTCTCGGAAACAATGAGCAGTTCTTC. Residues: CASSRGIPLGNNEQFF.